This T cell receptor (beta chain) was documented in a study of blood T cell repertoires in COVID-19. Libraries were prepared by immunoSEQ multiplex PCR; TCRdb keeps only in-frame clonotypes and omits some of them. The repertoire includes some 300,000 clones, 90% of them detected once, and around 0.93% sits in the top ten. Germline V gives CDR1 SNHLY, CDR2 FYNNEI. The V end was cut by 7 bases, the J end by 6 bases, with 13 bases between. CDR3 size: 12 residues. The sequence was collected from a woman in her forties with COVID-19, enrolled during active disease. J is TRBJ2-7 and V is TRBV2, with TRBD1 as a possible D gene (6 bases). Sequenced input: peripheral blood. The CDR3 region is CASTDDRTEQYF. In DNA, the CDR3 is TGTGCCAGCACCGACGACAGGACCGAGCAGTACTTC.